Each of the 26 T cell receptor beta chains below was sequenced from the same sample in a study of CD8+CD57+ T cells in acquired aplastic anemia. According to the study, genomic DNA was the template for TCR beta VDJ and CDR3 profiling. TCRdb re-analysed the reads in MiXCR, keeping a single row per CDR3 protein. The data show approximately 200,000 distinct CDR3 sequences, with under 70% seen just once and 46% held by the top ten. The sample comprised sorted CD4+, CD8+, or CD8+CD57+ T cells (not recorded which) from PBMCs. These receptors originate from a human donor with severe aplastic anemia or a healthy control (not recorded which).

This clonotype showed up many times. The rearrangement links TRBV11-2 to TRBJ1-5; no definite D call. CDR3 size: 14 residues. V lost 3 bases to trimming and J lost 3 bases, with 9 bases between them. Germline V gene lookup returns CDR1 SGHAT and CDR2 FQNNGV. The DNA of the CDR3 is TGTGCCAGCAGCTTGGGTCTTGACAATCAGCCCCAGCATTTT. Translating gives CASSLGLDNQPQHF.

This sequence joins TRBV4-1 and TRBJ2-5; the match to TRBD2 covers 7 bases. V trimming: 5 bases; J trimming: 11 bases; junction bases outside the gene matches: 8. Looked up from germline, CDR1 is MGHRA and CDR2 is YSYEKL. The CDR3 has 12 residues. The CDR3 sequence: CASSSGTREQYF. The CDR3 nucleotides are TGCGCCAGCAGCTCAGGGACGCGGGAGCAGTACTTC.

The chain is built from TRBV12-3 or TRBV12-4 and TRBJ2-3; D is uncertain. Trimming shortened V by 4 bases and J by 4 bases, and 9 bases separated the two germline ends. CDR3 length: 13 residues. In DNA, the CDR3 is TGTGCCAGCAGTTATGACACATCAGATACGCAGTATTTT. Translating it yields CASSYDTSDTQYF.

V usage is TRBV29-1 and J usage is TRBJ2-7; D is ambiguous. Trimming took off 8 bases at V and 3 bases at J, with 23 bases between the two ends. The CDR3 is 15 amino acids. Germline V gene data show CDR1 as SQVTM and CDR2 as ANQGSEA. The CDR3, as DNA: TGCAGCAGTGAATACGCGGCAGGAAACTACTACGAGCAGTACTTC. This sequence encodes CSSEYAAGNYYEQYF.

The chain couples TRBV10-3 to TRBJ2-1, with 8 bases aligning to TRBD2. The germline gives CDR1 ENHRY, CDR2 SYGVKD. The CDR3 is made up of 13 amino acids. V trimming: 5 bases; J trimming: 5 bases; junction bases outside the gene matches: 2. CDR3 region: CAISTSGNNEQFF. CDR3 coding DNA: TGTGCCATCAGTACTAGCGGTAACAATGAGCAGTTCTTC.

This sequence joins TRBV25-1 and TRBJ1-3; D not certain. This CDR3 region has 15 residues. The germline V gene encodes CDR1 MGHDK and CDR2 SYGVNS. V gave up 4 bases and J gave up 0 bases, with 10 bases separating them. The DNA for the CDR3 is TGTGCCAGCAGTGCGGACCTTCCCTCTGGAAACACCATATATTTT. Protein sequence: CASSADLPSGNTIYF. Supplemented by reference TRBV25-1 and TRBJ1-3, the full variable domain reads EADIYQTPRYLVIGTGKKITLECSQTMGHDKMYWYQQDPGMELHLIHYSYGVNSTEKGDLSSESTVSRIRTEHFPLTLESARPSHTSQYLCASSADLPSGNTIYFGEGSWLTVV.

This clonotype was seen a few times. The chain joins TRBV20-1 to TRBJ2-7; possibly TRBD2 for D (5 bases). The V end lost 6 bases, the J end lost 3 bases, and 15 bases lay between the germline ends. This CDR3 is 13 amino acids long. Germline assignment: CDR1 DFQATT and CDR2 SNEGSKA (reference sequence). The CDR3 coding sequence is TGCAGTGCGGACCTCCCCGGACTCTACGAGCAGTACTTC. It translates to CSADLPGLYEQYF.

There are many counts of this clonotype. The V call is TRBV6-5, the J call TRBJ2-1; TRBD2 matches at 10 bases. Germline V CDR1 and CDR2: MNHEY, SVGAGI. V lost 6 bases to trimming and J lost 6 bases; unmatched junction nucleotides: 2. This CDR3 region has 13 residues. CDR3 protein: CASRGLAPNEQFF. The CDR3 nucleotides are TGTGCCAGCAGGGGACTAGCGCCCAATGAGCAGTTCTTC.

This sequence joins TRBV15 and TRBJ2-6; TRBD1 agrees at 7 bases. With V trimmed by 3 bases and J by 0 bases, 14 bases remained unmatched. The CDR3 consists of 20 residues. The V gene's germline CDR1 is LNHNV and CDR2 YYDKDF (reference sequence). Here the CDR3 reads CATSSPYLQGSSSGANVLTF. As DNA, the CDR3 is TGTGCCACCAGCAGCCCCTATTTACAGGGGTCCAGCTCTGGGGCCAACGTCCTGACTTTC. Using reference TRBV15 and TRBJ2-6 for the parts outside the CDR3, the full variable domain is DAMVIQNPRYQVTQFGKPVTLSCSQTLNHNVMYWYQQKSSQAPKLLFHYYDKDFNNEADTPDNFQSRRPNTSFCFLDIRSPGLGDTAMYLCATSSPYLQGSSSGANVLTFGAGSRLTVL.

The rearrangement joins TRBV6-1 to TRBJ1-2; D remains ambiguous. Germline lookup yields CDR1 MNHNS and CDR2 SASEGT. The V gene lost 7 bases and the J gene lost 5 bases, with 11 bases spanning the gap. There are 12 residues in the CDR3. CDR3 bases: TGTGCCAGCACTGCGGAAGGTTATGGCTACACCTTC. Amino acids: CASTAEGYGYTF.

This clonotype was found a few times. The chain couples TRBV5-4 to TRBJ2-1; D remains ambiguous. The CDR3 sequence is 12 residues long. The germline gives CDR1 SGHNT, CDR2 YYREEE (reference sequence). V was cut by 4 bases and J by 4 bases, with 6 bases left in between. CDR3 sequence: CASSLQYNEQFF. DNA of the CDR3: TGTGCCAGCAGCCTCCAGTACAATGAGCAGTTCTTC.

The chain recombines TRBV20-1 with TRBJ2-2; 8 bases line up with TRBD2. The J segment lost 1 base and the V segment lost 0 bases, leaving 7 bases of the junction unmatched. The CDR3 has 17 residues. CDR1 and CDR2 (germline): DFQATT, SNEGSKA (reference sequence). In DNA, the CDR3 is TGCAGTGCTAGAGATCCGCGGGAGGTTCGGAACACCGGGGAGCTGTTTTTT. This sequence encodes CSARDPREVRNTGELFF.

This clonotype is a singleton in its sample. The chain recombines TRBV29-1 with TRBJ2-7; 11 nucleotides line up with TRBD1. There are 14 residues in the CDR3. V gave up 2 bases and J gave up 4 bases; unmatched junction bases: 4. CDR1 is SQVTM and CDR2 is ANQGSEA in the germline V gene. The CDR3 bases are TGCAGCGTTGAAAGGACAGGGGGCGATTACGAGCAGTACTTC. Translating gives CSVERTGGDYEQYF.

DNA for the CDR3: TGTGCCAGTAGGGCAGGAGAGAACACTGAAGCTTTCTTT. Translation gives CASRAGENTEAFF. The V gene is TRBV19, the J gene TRBJ1-1; D is unresolved. V was pared by 6 bases and J by 1 base, with 9 bases between. The germline gives CDR1 LNHDA, CDR2 SQIVND (reference sequence). This CDR3 is built from 13 residues.

This clonotype was seen just once. The V and J genes are TRBV20-1 and TRBJ2-5; a possible D gene is TRBD1 (6 bases). The V gene's germline CDR1 is DFQATT and CDR2 SNEGSKA (reference sequence). This CDR3 is 16 amino acids long. V was pared by 1 base and J by 5 bases, with 20 bases between. CDR3 loop: CSARGFETGFGETQYF. CDR3 nucleotides: TGCAGTGCTAGAGGGTTCGAAACAGGGTTTGGGGAGACCCAGTACTTC.

The count of this clonotype is one. V is TRBV7-6 and J is TRBJ1-2, with no clear D. Germline CDR1 and CDR2: SGHVS and FNYEAQ. The CDR3 covers 16 residues. Trimming left V 1 base short and J 8 bases short, with 20 bases between. The CDR3 protein is CASSLDPAAGFRGYTF. The CDR3 DNA follows: TGTGCCAGCAGCTTAGATCCGGCAGCTGGTTTTCGGGGCTACACCTTC.

The chain combines TRBV10-2 with TRBJ1-2, with 7 bases fitting TRBD1. After removal of 4 bases from V and 2 bases from J, the junction contained 1 base not matched to a gene. CDR3 size: 13 residues. Germline CDR1 and CDR2: WSHSY and SAAADI. The CDR3 coding sequence is TGCGCCAGCAGTGTGACAGGGAACTATGGCTACACCTTC. It is translated as CASSVTGNYGYTF.

The CDR3 DNA reads TGCAGTGCTAGTGATCAGGGTATCTACAATGAGCAGTTCTTC. This sequence encodes CSASDQGIYNEQFF. J is TRBJ2-1 and V is TRBV20-1; D may be TRBD1 (5 bases). CDR1 DFQATT and CDR2 SNEGSKA come from the germline V gene (reference sequence). The CDR3 is 14 amino acids. V dropped 3 bases and J dropped 3 bases, with 12 bases sitting between them.

This clonotype was seen repeatedly, ten times or more. The chain links TRBV2 to TRBJ1-5; 7 nucleotides line up with TRBD1. This CDR3 has 17 amino acids. The V segment lost 5 bases and the J segment 2 bases; nucleotides outside the gene matches: 12. Germline V gene lookup returns CDR1 SNHLY and CDR2 FYNNEI. In DNA form, the CDR3 reads TGTGCCAGCAGTACAGACAGGGCTACCGGGGGCAATCAGCCCCAGCATTTT. Encoded protein: CASSTDRATGGNQPQHF.

This sequence joins TRBV7-3 and TRBJ2-5; D possibly corresponds to TRBD1 (5 bases). Deletions cut 0 bases from V and 5 bases from J, with 13 bases between. The CDR3 consists of 15 residues. The germline V gene encodes CDR1 SGHTA and CDR2 FQGTGA. DNA for the CDR3: TGTGCCAGCAGCTTAACGTTAGGGGTTGGGGAGACCCAGTACTTC. Amino acid sequence: CASSLTLGVGETQYF.

This chain links TRBV19 with TRBJ1-1; the match to TRBD1 covers 8 bases. The CDR3 extends over 13 amino acids. Trimming cost V 5 bases and J 4 bases; bases outside gene matches: 3. Germline CDR1 reads LNHDA; CDR2 reads SQIVND (reference sequence). The CDR3 region is CASSRRGPTEAFF. In DNA form, the CDR3 reads TGTGCCAGTAGTCGCAGGGGGCCCACTGAAGCTTTCTTT. Together with reference TRBV19 and TRBJ1-1, the CDR3 gives the full variable domain: DGGITQSPKYLFRKEGQNVTLSCEQNLNHDAMYWYRQDPGQGLRLIYYSQIVNDFQKGDIAEGYSVSREKKESFPLTVTSAQKNPTAFYLCASSRRGPTEAFFGQGTRLTVV.

Comments on this clonotype: Sequence at one end of the junction differs from germline and may be a read error. This chain uses TRBV6-5 with TRBJ2-7, with TRBD1 matching 10 bases. This CDR3 region has 15 residues. Per the germline V gene, CDR1 is MNHEY and CDR2 is SVGAGI. This CDR3 is CASSRYGTGDYEPYF. The CDR3, as DNA: TGTGCCAGCAGTAGATACGGGACAGGGGATTACGAGCCGTACTTC.

This clonotype was counted many times. This sequence joins TRBV20-1 and TRBJ2-5, with a possible D match to TRBD1 (5 bases). Germline lookup yields CDR1 DFQATT and CDR2 SNEGSKA (reference sequence). V lost 2 bases and J 5 bases, leaving 15 bases between the germline ends. This CDR3 has 14 residues. As DNA, the CDR3 is TGCAGTGCTAGAACGGGCAGGGTCTCCGAGACCCAGTACTTC. It specifies CSARTGRVSETQYF.

As concerns this clonotype: Because the CDR3 is missing its conserved closing phenylalanine or tryptophan, this is likely a read error. The limits of the CDR3 on the DNA are not certain, so only TCRdb's listed CDR3 is given. The chain recombines TRBV2 with TRBJ2-7; the table's TRBD1 call for D was not verified on the DNA. The V gene's germline CDR1 is SNHLY and CDR2 FYNNEI. The CDR3 adds up to 12 amino acids, both ends counted. The CDR3 reads CASSGGVQALYL.

V and J are TRBV10-3 and TRBJ1-1; D gene uncertain. This CDR3 spans 16 amino acids. The germline CDR1 and CDR2 sequences are ENHRY and SYGVKD. The ends were cut back, 11 bases at V and 1 base at J, with 23 bases in the middle. The CDR3 is CAATDSNRIGNTEAFF. CDR3 DNA: TGTGCCGCCACGGACTCCAACCGGATCGGGAACACTGAAGCTTTCTTT.

The rearrangement links TRBV7-8 to TRBJ1-1; D is unclear. Trimming shortened V by 1 base and J by 0 bases, and 15 bases separated the two germline ends. The CDR3 consists of 17 residues. Germline CDR1 and CDR2: SGHVS and FQNEAQ. The DNA for the CDR3 is TGTGCCAGCAGCTTAGGGGTCTCATTCCACATGAACACTGAAGCTTTCTTT. As protein: CASSLGVSFHMNTEAFF.